This is a list of T cell receptor beta chains from one sample in a study of blood T cell repertoires in COVID-19. Sequencing used immunoSEQ multiplex PCR; TCRdb keeps in-frame clones, though not all of them. The sample has under 200,000 clones, 70% to 90% seen once; the top ten hold 0.65% to 0.95%. The sequencing sample was made of peripheral blood. These receptors all come from a woman in her 70s with acute or convalescent COVID-19. The CDR3 runs from the conserved cysteine through the conserved F or W. D genes are given only for firm matches. A row's size may be missing; if present it is once, few, many or a size class.

.,.,TRBV11-2,TRBJ1-1,CASSSSTANTEAFF,TGTGCCAGCAGCTCTTCGACAGCTAACACTGAAGCTTTCTTT
TRBD1,.,TRBV28,TRBJ1-2,CASSLRDRAGYTF,TGTGCCAGCAGCCTCCGGGACAGGGCTGGCTACACCTTC
TRBD1,few,TRBV6-5,TRBJ2-4,CASTLDRENIQYF,TGTGCCAGCACTTTGGACAGGGAAAACATTCAGTACTTC
.,.,TRBV9,TRBJ1-6,CASSPTRGNSPLHF,TGTGCCAGCAGCCCCACACGAGGAAATTCACCCCTCCACTTT
TRBD1,.,TRBV18,TRBJ1-4,CASSRGIDEKLFF,TGTGCCAGCTCCAGGGGGATAGATGAAAAACTGTTTTTT
.,.,TRBV5-1,TRBJ1-2,CASSFSGYGYTF,TGCGCCAGCAGTTTCTCCGGCTATGGCTACACCTTC
TRBD1,.,TRBV9,TRBJ2-3,CASSVALTGGEDTQYF,TGTGCCAGCAGCGTGGCCCTGACAGGGGGTGAAGATACGCAGTATTTT
TRBD2,.,TRBV7-6,TRBJ2-3,CASSLTPPGLAGGRRGTDTQYF,TGTGCCAGCAGCTTAACACCCCCGGGACTAGCGGGGGGCCGCAGGGGCACAGATACGCAGTATTTT
TRBD1,.,TRBV18,TRBJ1-6,CASSSTGDNSPLHF,TGTGCCAGCTCATCAACAGGGGATAATTCACCCCTCCACTTT
TRBD1,few,TRBV5-1,TRBJ1-1,CASSYGTGGLNTEAFF,TGCGCCAGCAGCTACGGGACAGGGGGCTTGAACACTGAAGCTTTCTTT
TRBD2,.,TRBV11-2,TRBJ2-1,CASSSSGSSGNEQFF,TGTGCCAGCAGCTCGAGCGGGAGCTCCGGTAATGAGCAGTTCTTC
.,.,TRBV3-1/TRBV3-2,TRBJ1-1,CASSQVRQVMNTEAFF,TGTGCCAGCAGCCAAGTTCGACAGGTCATGAACACTGAAGCTTTCTTT
.,.,TRBV6-5,TRBJ1-3,CASRQGGASGNTIYF,TGTGCCAGCAGGCAGGGAGGGGCCTCTGGAAACACCATATATTTT
.,once,TRBV10-2,TRBJ2-1,CASSVGLGTQPYNEQFF,TGCGCCAGCAGTGTAGGGTTGGGGACACAACCCTACAATGAGCAGTTCTTC
TRBD1,.,TRBV14,TRBJ1-1,CASSDTGGITEAFF,TGTGCCAGCAGCGACACAGGGGGGATCACTGAAGCTTTCTTT
.,.,TRBV23-1,TRBJ1-6,CASSHRRNPTGRGNSPLHF,TGCGCCAGCAGTCATCGAAGGAATCCTACAGGGAGGGGTAATTCACCCCTCCACTTT
.,.,TRBV9,TRBJ2-5,CASSGGRGETQYF,TGTGCCAGCAGCGGGGGGCGGGGGGAGACCCAGTACTTC
.,few,TRBV7-9,TRBJ1-4,CASSPAGGNEKLFF,TGTGCCAGCAGCCCCGCCGGGGGTAATGAAAAACTGTTTTTT
.,.,TRBV29-1,TRBJ2-7,CSVKYGWEYEQYF,TGCAGCGTGAAGTACGGGTGGGAGTACGAGCAGTACTTC
TRBD1,.,TRBV19,TRBJ2-7,CASSMQGQGPYEQYF,TGTGCCAGTAGTATGCAGGGACAGGGCCCCTACGAGCAGTACTTC
.,.,TRBV11-3,TRBJ2-7,CASSSIYNPYEQYF,TGTGCCAGCAGCTCCATTTACAACCCCTACGAGCAGTACTTC
.,.,TRBV24-1,TRBJ2-3,CATSDPGLRGTDTQYF,TGTGCCACCAGTGATCCCGGACTCAGGGGTACAGATACGCAGTATTTT
TRBD1,.,TRBV24-1,TRBJ1-5,CATSVGTGDRQPQHF,TGTGCCACCAGTGTAGGGACAGGGGACCGGCAGCCCCAGCATTTT
.,once,TRBV3-1/TRBV3-2,TRBJ1-2,CASSQDEKGNYGYTF,TGTGCCAGCAGCCAAGATGAGAAGGGGAACTATGGCTACACCTTC
.,.,TRBV28,TRBJ1-1,CASKTISLYTNTEAFF,TGTGCCAGCAAAACTATCAGCCTTTACACGAACACTGAAGCTTTCTTT
.,.,TRBV11-2,TRBJ2-7,CASTASFSEQYF,TGTGCCAGCACCGCGAGTTTTAGCGAGCAGTACTTC
.,.,TRBV10-2,TRBJ1-5,CASSEEGGQPQHF,TGCGCCAGCAGTGAGGAGGGTGGCCAGCCCCAGCATTTT
TRBD1,.,TRBV5-8,TRBJ1-5,CASSPGGQFNQPQHF,TGTGCCAGCAGCCCCGGGGGACAGTTCAATCAGCCCCAGCATTTT
TRBD1,.,TRBV18,TRBJ1-1,CASFPRQGPNTEAFF,TGTGCCAGCTTTCCTAGACAGGGACCGAACACTGAAGCTTTCTTT
.,once,TRBV3-1/TRBV3-2,TRBJ2-3,CASSPPGLSANTQYF,TGTGCCAGCTCACCACCGGGACTTTCAGCAAATACGCAGTATTTT
TRBD2,.,TRBV19,TRBJ2-1,CASSKVGGGATDEQFF,TGTGCCAGTAGTAAAGTGGGCGGGGGGGCCACCGATGAGCAGTTCTTC
TRBD1,few,TRBV25-1,TRBJ1-5,CASRGDRENQPQHF,TGTGCCAGCAGGGGTGACAGGGAGAATCAACCCCAGCATTTT